The 2 T cell receptor beta chains below all came from one sample that was sequenced in a study of blood T cell repertoires in COVID-19 (dated by TCRdb to between 2020 and 2021). The library was built by means of the immunoSEQ multiplex PCR assay. TCRdb took this table from immuneACCESS and kept in-frame rearrangements with V and J called. Such tables lack part of the clones; where checked against another copy, unresolved V genes explain under half of the gap, and the rest is unexplained. In this sample the table shows 310,000 or so clones, 75% to 95% of which occur a single time. Jointly, the top ten make up 1.1% of the sample. The sample was PBMCs or T cells enriched from blood (not recorded which). Every receptor here comes from a woman aged 30 to 39 who had recovered from COVID-19.

This clone was detected once. The chain links TRBV12-2 to TRBJ2-7; TRBD1 reflects the table's D call only, with no check against the DNA. TRBV12-2 counts as a pseudogene. The CDR3 has 14 amino acids. CDR3 coding DNA: TGTGCAAGTCGCTTAGCACAGGGGGCTTACGAGCAGTACTTC. It translates to CASRLAQGAYEQYF.

J is TRBJ2-1 and V is TRBV4-2, with 9 nucleotides matching TRBD2. CDR1 LGHNA and CDR2 YNFKEQ come from the germline V gene. Trimming removed 4 bases from V and 0 bases from J; junction bases left unmatched: 16. The CDR3 is 20 amino acids. The CDR3 nucleotides are TGTGCCAGCAGCCTTCAGCGGGAGGTAGCGGAAAGAAGCTCCTACAATGAGCAGTTCTTC. Amino acids: CASSLQREVAERSSYNEQFF.